Shown below are 15 T cell receptor beta chains from a single sample sequenced in a study of T cell clones after liver transplantation. Assay: immunoSEQ multiplex PCR; the TCRdb copy retains only in-frame clones and omits some. This table has some 11,000 clones, around 71% appearing once. The input for sequencing was CD4+ T cells from blood, taken approximately 30 months after liver transplant. All receptors come from a human patient who received a liver transplant. The graft donor may be the source of some T cells.

This clone was seen a few times. The chain links TRBV5-4 to TRBJ1-6; D possibly corresponds to TRBD1 (5 bases). CDR3 length equals 16 residues. Trimming stripped 1 base from V and 7 bases from J, with 15 bases between. Germline V CDR1 and CDR2: SGHNT, YYREEE (reference sequence). The CDR3 is CASSLYGLGGNSPLHF. CDR3 bases: TGTGCCAGCAGCTTGTACGGGCTGGGGGGAAATTCACCCCTCCACTTT.

The chain carries TRBV9 and TRBJ1-5; D gene unclear. Germline CDR1 reads SGDLS; CDR2 reads YYNGEE. The CDR3 contains 17 residues. Trimming stripped 5 bases from V and 0 bases from J, with 18 bases between. CDR3 sequence: CASRSSKGGYSNQPQHF. DNA for the CDR3: TGTGCCAGCAGGAGTTCGAAGGGTGGGTATAGCAATCAGCCCCAGCATTTT.

The chain employs TRBV27 and TRBJ1-6, with 7 bases fitting TRBD1. Germline values: CDR1 MNHEY, CDR2 SMNVEV (reference sequence). Germline trimming cut 6 bases from V and 4 bases from J; bases unmatched to any gene: 3. This CDR3 has 14 amino acids. The CDR3, as DNA: TGTGCCAGCAGCGGGACAGATTATAATTCACCCCTCCACTTT. It specifies CASSGTDYNSPLHF.

The chain combines TRBV6-1 with TRBJ1-3, with D unresolved. There are 16 residues in the CDR3. In germline, CDR1 is MNHNS, CDR2 SASEGT. The V gene lost 3 bases and the J gene lost 0 bases, with 12 bases spanning the gap. This CDR3 reads CASSDDEWSSGNTIYF. The CDR3 DNA sequence: TGTGCCAGCAGTGACGATGAGTGGAGCTCTGGAAACACCATATATTTT.

The J gene is TRBJ2-2, the V gene TRBV28; TRBD2 might be the D (5 bases). Looked up from germline, CDR1 is MDHEN and CDR2 is SYDVKM. The V end lost 11 bases, the J end lost 4 bases, and 17 bases lay between the germline ends. The CDR3 is made up of 14 amino acids. The CDR3: CAAFPDGLTGELFF. The CDR3 DNA sequence: TGTGCCGCCTTTCCGGACGGACTCACCGGGGAGCTGTTTTTT.

The rearrangement joins TRBV29-1 to TRBJ1-2, with D perhaps matching TRBD1 (6 bases). V lost 4 bases to trimming and J lost 0 bases, with 12 bases between them. CDR1 is SQVTM and CDR2 is ANQGSEA in the germline V gene. There are 14 residues in the CDR3. The CDR3, as DNA: TGCAGCGTTGGTACGACAGGCACTAACTATGGCTACACCTTC. It specifies CSVGTTGTNYGYTF. Together with reference TRBV29-1 and TRBJ1-2, the CDR3 gives the full variable domain: SAVISQKPSRDICQRGTSLTIQCQVDSQVTMMFWYRQQPGQSLTLIATANQGSEATYESGFVIDKFPISRPNLTFSTLTVSNMSPEDSSIYLCSVGTTGTNYGYTFGSGTRLTVV.

This sequence joins TRBV28 and TRBJ2-5; D is uncertain. The better agreement between TRBJ2-7 and the DNA end casts doubt on the J call. CDR1 and CDR2 (germline): MDHEN, SYDVKM. The CDR3 loop spans 12 amino acids. The CDR3 loop is CASRLSSYEQYF. The CDR3 DNA reads as TGTGCCAGCAGGTTGAGCTCCTACGAGCAGTACTTC.

V gene TRBV27 combines with J gene TRBJ2-1, with 12 positions matching TRBD2. Germline CDR1 reads MNHEY; CDR2 reads SMNVEV (reference sequence). V shed 8 bases and J 4 bases; nucleotides not matched to a gene: 15. This CDR3 is 18 amino acids long. For the CDR3, the DNA is TGTGCCAGCTACGGACTAGCGGGATCGCCCGGGGGGTACAATGAGCAGTTCTTC. Protein sequence: CASYGLAGSPGGYNEQFF.

The chain uses TRBV5-6 and TRBJ2-2, with a possible D match to TRBD1 (5 bases). The CDR3 contains 14 residues. V lost 4 bases to trimming and J lost 5 bases, with 12 bases between them. Germline V gene lookup returns CDR1 SGHDT and CDR2 YYEEEE. The CDR3 nucleotides read TGTGCCAGCAGCGAGTGGGCAGGGACCGGGGAGCTGTTTTTT. Its protein is CASSEWAGTGELFF.

The chain recombines TRBV5-1 with TRBJ2-1; D call uncertain. Trimming left V 0 bases short and J 0 bases short, with 7 bases between. There are 15 residues in the CDR3. Germline V gene lookup returns CDR1 SGHRS and CDR2 YFSETQ. CDR3 DNA sequence: TGCGCCAGCAGCTTGGCGATCCTCTCCTACAATGAGCAGTTCTTC. Translation gives CASSLAILSYNEQFF.

The rearrangement joins TRBV10-3 to TRBJ2-7; 8 bases match TRBD1. From germline, CDR1 is ENHRY and CDR2 SYGVKD. V shed 3 bases and J 4 bases; nucleotides not matched to a gene: 17. CDR3 size: 18 residues. CDR3 sequence (DNA): TGTGCCATCAGTGATGGTGACAGGGGTCTTCTCCAGACTTACGAGCAGTACGTC. As protein: CAISDGDRGLLQTYEQYV.

The CDR3 loop is CASSFSSSVAGGTLYEQYV. The CDR3 DNA sequence: TGTGCCAGCAGCTTTTCTTCGTCGGTAGCGGGAGGTACATTGTACGAGCAGTACGTC. The chain employs TRBV7-9 and TRBJ2-7, with 10 nucleotides matching TRBD2. Germline CDR1 reads SEHNR; CDR2 reads FQNEAQ (reference sequence). V gave up 3 bases and J gave up 4 bases; unmatched junction bases: 18. This CDR3 is 19 amino acids long.

This chain uses TRBV4-2 with TRBJ2-7; the D is unclear. The germline V and J ends were trimmed by 4 bases and 0 bases, with 10 bases remaining between them. CDR3 length: 14 residues. Germline-derived CDR1 and CDR2 are LGHNA and YNFKEQ. The CDR3 DNA reads TGTGCCAGCAGCCTGTCAGGAAGCTCCTACGAGCAGTACTTC. The encoded protein is CASSLSGSSYEQYF.

The rearrangement uses TRBV11-3 and TRBJ2-3; D unresolved. V was cut by 6 bases and J by 0 bases, with 10 bases left in between. This CDR3 spans 14 amino acids. Germline loops: CDR1 SGHNT, CDR2 YENEEA. DNA for the CDR3: TGTGCCAGCAGTCGAATGACTAGCACAGATACGCAGTATTTT. Its translation: CASSRMTSTDTQYF.

By its share, this clone is medium-sized. The chain couples TRBV28 to TRBJ1-5, with D uncertain. With 6 bases removed from V and 2 bases from J, the gap between germline ends came to 17 bases. The CDR3 is 16 residues long. CDR1 is MDHEN and CDR2 is SYDVKM in the germline V gene. In nucleotides, the CDR3 is TGTGCCAGCAGCACCCTGGGTAGTAGGGGCAATCAGCCCCAGCATTTT. Amino acid sequence: CASSTLGSRGNQPQHF.